These 25 T cell receptor beta chains share one sample of origin, sequenced in a study of read filtering for tumor transcriptome and immune sequencing. This library used approximately 0.4 ug RNA and molecular barcoded adaptors spanning alpha/delta and beta/gamma chains. TCRdb re-called the reads with MiXCR, one entry per CDR3 protein. The sample yields 50,000 or so distinct CDR3 sequences, 10% to 15% seen once. Sequenced input: a population of CD138-negative cells sorted from bone marrow. The receptors here all came from a donor aged 40 or older with multiple myeloma.

This clonotype was picked up many times. The chain couples TRBV20-1 to TRBJ1-6, with D tentatively TRBD1 (6 bases). Germline CDR1 reads DFQATT; CDR2 reads SNEGSKA (reference sequence). Trimming took off 5 bases at V and 9 bases at J, with 17 bases between the two ends. The CDR3 length is 14 residues. The CDR3 here is CSAGGAGEASPLHF. The CDR3 region has the DNA TGCAGTGCTGGGGGGGCAGGGGAGGCTTCACCCCTCCACTTT.

This clonotype showed up many times. This chain joins TRBV5-6 and TRBJ2-1; D unresolved. The CDR3 has 13 residues. Germline assignment: CDR1 SGHDT and CDR2 YYEEEE. Trimming stripped 6 bases from V and 4 bases from J, with 11 bases between. This CDR3 is CASTQSRYNEQFF. In DNA, the CDR3 is TGTGCCAGCACCCAATCTAGATACAATGAGCAGTTCTTC.

There are a few counts of this clonotype. The chain recombines TRBV3-1 with TRBJ2-1; no firm D call. This CDR3 spans 13 amino acids. V lost 3 bases, J lost 10 bases, and 13 bases lay in between. Per the germline V gene, CDR1 is LGHDT and CDR2 is YNNKEL (reference sequence). CDR3: CASSQLCGNEQFF. CDR3 sequence (DNA): TGTGCCAGCAGCCAGCTCTGCGGCAACGAGCAGTTCTTC.

Concerning this clonotype: A much larger clonotype is one base distant, so this may be a read error. The chain couples TRBV29-1 to TRBJ2-6, with D possibly being TRBD2 (6 bases). CDR1 is SQVTM and CDR2 is ANQGSEA in the germline V gene. CDR3 size: 17 residues. This CDR3 is CSALGSNLPSGANVPTF. The CDR3 bases are TGCAGCGCCCTCGGGAGTAACCTACCCTCTGGGGCCAACGTCCCGACTTTC.

This rearrangement joins TRBV28 to TRBJ2-5; 10 nucleotides agree with TRBD1. V shed 3 bases and J 5 bases; nucleotides not matched to a gene: 3. Per germline, CDR1 MDHEN and CDR2 SYDVKM. There are 14 residues in the CDR3. CDR3 nucleotides: TGTGCCAGCAGTTTGGGACAGGGGCACGAGACCCAGTACTTC. The encoded protein is CASSLGQGHETQYF.

This clonotype has a count of ten or more. The chain combines TRBV10-3 with TRBJ1-2; TRBD1 is a possible D gene (5 bases). Germline CDR1 ENHRY, CDR2 SYGVKD. V gave up 3 bases and J gave up 8 bases, with 13 bases separating them. The length of the CDR3 is 13 residues. CDR3 sequence: CAISEMGRGGYTF. CDR3 nucleotides: TGTGCCATCAGTGAAATGGGGCGCGGGGGCTACACCTTC.

This clonotype was recorded many times. The chain uses TRBV3-1 and TRBJ1-6, with 9 bases aligning to TRBD1. Germline V gene sequence: CDR1 LGHDT, CDR2 YNNKEL (reference sequence). With V trimmed by 4 bases and J by 7 bases, 5 bases remained unmatched. The CDR3 contains 15 residues. DNA for the CDR3: TGTGCCAGCAGCCTGGGACAGGGCGAAAATTCACCCCTCCACTTT. Its translation: CASSLGQGENSPLHF.

The sample holds many counts of this clonotype. This chain uses TRBV18 with TRBJ1-1; D call uncertain. The CDR3 consists of 12 residues. Trimming stripped 4 bases from V and 0 bases from J, with 3 bases between. CDR1 and CDR2 (germline): KGHSH, LQKENI. The CDR3 loop is CASSRVNTEAFF. CDR3 bases: TGTGCCAGCTCACGCGTGAACACTGAAGCTTTCTTT.

This clonotype was observed at least ten times. The chain links TRBV11-2 to TRBJ2-5, with D maybe TRBD2 (6 bases). The length of the CDR3 is 14 residues. Germline assignment: CDR1 SGHAT and CDR2 FQNNGV. V gave up 6 bases and J gave up 2 bases, with 13 bases separating them. The DNA for the CDR3 is TGTGCCAGCAGTAGGACTACTCTACAAGAGACCCAGTACTTC. Translated, it gives CASSRTTLQETQYF.

Ten or more counts support this clonotype. V and J are TRBV20-1 and TRBJ2-7, with 7 bases fitting TRBD1. CDR1 is DFQATT and CDR2 is SNEGSKA in the germline V gene (reference sequence). V shed 0 bases and J 2 bases; nucleotides not matched to a gene: 7. CDR3 length equals 15 residues. The CDR3 reads CSARDSEGAPYEQYF. CDR3 sequence (DNA): TGCAGTGCTAGAGATTCCGAGGGGGCTCCCTACGAGCAGTACTTC.

This clonotype was seen repeatedly, ten times or more. The genes are TRBV5-6 and TRBJ2-5; no definite D call. Trimming pared 2 bases from V and 1 base from J, leaving 15 bases between. The CDR3 has 16 residues. CDR1 SGHDT and CDR2 YYEEEE come from the germline V gene. Here the CDR3 reads CASSLPLGNGQETQYF. The CDR3 DNA reads TGTGCCAGCAGCTTACCCCTAGGGAACGGCCAAGAGACCCAGTACTTC.

This clonotype was recorded at least ten times. The J gene is TRBJ2-7, the V gene TRBV19; TRBD1 agrees at 10 bases. Germline CDR1 is LNHDA and CDR2 is SQIVND (reference sequence). The CDR3 is 16 amino acids. With 9 bases clipped from V and 4 bases from J, the junction kept 15 bases outside the gene matches. CDR3 sequence reads: CASRLTGTGELYEQYF. CDR3 DNA: TGTGCCAGCCGATTAACCGGGACAGGGGAGTTGTACGAGCAGTACTTC.

This chain links TRBV14 with TRBJ2-3, with 14 nucleotides matching TRBD2. The V segment lost 4 bases and the J segment 1 base; nucleotides outside the gene matches: 1. Looked up from germline, CDR1 is SGHDN and CDR2 is FVKESK. There are 16 residues in the CDR3. The CDR3 sequence: CASSPGLAGGTDTQYF. The CDR3 region has the DNA TGTGCCAGCAGCCCGGGACTAGCGGGAGGCACAGATACGCAGTATTTT.

Many counts were recorded for this clonotype. The V call is TRBV6-2 or TRBV6-3, the J call TRBJ2-7; TRBD2 aligns across 12 bases. V was clipped by 6 bases and J by 2 bases; unmatched bases: 8. Germline-derived CDR1 and CDR2 are MNHEY and SVGEGT. This CDR3 spans 16 amino acids. The CDR3 DNA follows: TGTGCCAGCAGCAACGGACTAGCGGGACCTCCCTACGAGCAGTACTTC. Translated, it gives CASSNGLAGPPYEQYF.

This clonotype was picked up a small number of times. The chain combines TRBV19 with TRBJ1-2; 10 bases are shared with TRBD1. The CDR3 is made up of 13 amino acids. After removal of 4 bases from V and 7 bases from J, the junction contained 3 bases not matched to a gene. Germline CDR1 and CDR2: LNHDA and SQIVND (reference sequence). Here the CDR3 DNA reads TGTGCCAGTAGTACGGACAGGGGGGCTGGCTACACCTTC. This codes for CASSTDRGAGYTF.

This clonotype occurred many times. V is TRBV6-2 or TRBV6-3 and J is TRBJ2-1; 10 bases map to TRBD2. The J segment lost 2 bases and the V segment lost 6 bases, leaving 4 bases of the junction unmatched. Germline CDR1 MNHEY, CDR2 SVGEGT. The CDR3 loop spans 15 amino acids. CDR3 region: CASRLAGVPYNEQFF. As DNA, the CDR3 is TGTGCCAGCAGGCTAGCGGGAGTTCCCTACAATGAGCAGTTCTTC.

This clonotype was observed at least ten times. This chain links TRBV28 with TRBJ1-5, with D unclear. The V gene's germline CDR1 is MDHEN and CDR2 SYDVKM. V lost 6 bases and J 1 base, leaving 13 bases between the germline ends. The CDR3 spans 15 residues. The CDR3, as DNA: TGTGCCAGCAGACCTCCCTTGGGCAGCAATCAGCCCCAGCATTTT. Its protein product is CASRPPLGSNQPQHF.

This clonotype was counted many times. The chain carries TRBV29-1 and TRBJ2-7; 8 positions agree with TRBD2. Trimming took 7 bases from V and 3 from J; bases not matched to a gene: 2. Germline V gene data show CDR1 as SQVTM and CDR2 as ANQGSEA. The CDR3 sequence is 11 residues long. The CDR3 nucleotides read TGCAGCGCGGGGGGGAGCTACGAGCAGTACTTC. This translates into CSAGGSYEQYF.

In regard to this clonotype: A much larger clone is a single base away; this may be a read error. The chain combines TRBV13 with TRBJ2-7; tentatively, D is TRBD1 (6 bases). The CDR3 totals 14 residues. Germline-derived CDR1 and CDR2 are PRHDT and FYEKMQ (reference sequence). With 3 bases removed from V and 3 bases from J, the gap between germline ends came to 12 bases. CDR3 loop: CASSFGTRSYEQYF. The CDR3, as DNA: TGTGCCAGCAGCTTCGGGACAAGGAGCTACGAGCAGTACTTC.

By its share, this clonotype is medium-sized. The rearrangement links TRBV6-1 to TRBJ2-1, with D perhaps matching TRBD2 (6 bases). The germline V and J ends were trimmed by 5 bases and 4 bases, with 18 bases remaining between them. Germline assignment: CDR1 MNHNS and CDR2 SASEGT. The CDR3 sequence is 16 residues long. CDR3 nucleotides: TGTGCCAGCAGTTACAAGGGGAGCGGGCTTTACAATGAGCAGTTCTTC. Encoded protein: CASSYKGSGLYNEQFF.

Of note for this clonotype: At one end, the junction sequence differs from germline, possibly due to a read error. The CDR3 spells CASGLGPPVGAETQYF. CDR3 DNA sequence: TGTGCCAGCGGCTTAGGGCCGCCAGTGGGCGCGGAGACCCAGTACTTC. The chain has TRBV7-3 and TRBJ2-5; no firm D call. This CDR3 is built from 16 residues. Germline lookup yields CDR1 SGHTA and CDR2 FQGTGA.

This clonotype was picked up many times. The rearrangement uses TRBV4-2 and TRBJ1-6; D unresolved. Germline V lookup: CDR1 LGHNA, CDR2 YNFKEQ. The V gene lost 0 bases and the J gene lost 7 bases, with 7 bases spanning the gap. The CDR3 contains 14 residues. The CDR3 spells CASSQELANSPLHF. The CDR3, as DNA: TGTGCCAGCAGCCAAGAGTTGGCCAATTCACCCCTCCACTTT.

This clonotype was recorded at least ten times. J is TRBJ1-1 and V is TRBV29-1; D might be TRBD1 (5 bases). Trimming took 0 bases from V and 0 from J, leaving 11 bases between them. The germline V gene has CDR1 SQVTM and CDR2 ANQGSEA. This CDR3 region has 15 residues. The CDR3 loop reads CSVEDPGLMNTEAFF. CDR3 in DNA: TGCAGCGTTGAAGATCCAGGGCTCATGAACACTGAAGCTTTCTTT.

This clonotype was seen ten or more times. In DNA, the CDR3 is TGTGCCAGCAGCGACCCGGGACTAGCCCTGTCGGAGACCCAGTACTTC. Translated, it gives CASSDPGLALSETQYF. The V and J genes are TRBV5-4 and TRBJ2-5; 9 positions agree with TRBD2. Trimming took 4 bases from V and 5 from J; bases not matched to a gene: 12. The CDR3 sequence is 16 residues long. Germline CDR1 is SGHNT and CDR2 is YYREEE (reference sequence).

This clonotype was found many times. The chain employs TRBV20-1 and TRBJ2-3, with 7 bases lining up with TRBD2. This CDR3 region has 15 residues. Germline lookup yields CDR1 DFQATT and CDR2 SNEGSKA (reference sequence). The junction had 12 bases not matched to a gene; V was cut back by 2 bases and J by 7 bases. The CDR3 sequence is CSARQGAGERNTQYF. CDR3 in DNA: TGCAGTGCTAGACAAGGGGCGGGAGAGCGGAATACGCAGTATTTT.